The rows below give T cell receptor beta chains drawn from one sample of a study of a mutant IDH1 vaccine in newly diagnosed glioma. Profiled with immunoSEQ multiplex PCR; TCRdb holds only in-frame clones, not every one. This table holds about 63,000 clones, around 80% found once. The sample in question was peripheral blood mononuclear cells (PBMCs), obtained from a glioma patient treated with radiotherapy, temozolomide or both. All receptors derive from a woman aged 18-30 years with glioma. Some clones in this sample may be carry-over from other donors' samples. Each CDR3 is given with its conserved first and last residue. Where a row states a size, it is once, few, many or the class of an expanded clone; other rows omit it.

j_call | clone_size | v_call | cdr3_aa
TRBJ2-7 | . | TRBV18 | CASTDFGPGYEQYF
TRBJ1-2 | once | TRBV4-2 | CASSWDLSGYTF
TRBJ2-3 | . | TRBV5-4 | CASSLGLAADTQYF
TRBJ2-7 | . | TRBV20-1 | CSATDYEQYF
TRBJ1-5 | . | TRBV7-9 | CASSSYRGLDRSNQPQHF
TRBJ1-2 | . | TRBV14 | CASSTGTGIYGYTF
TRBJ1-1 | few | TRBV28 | CASSLSENTEAFF
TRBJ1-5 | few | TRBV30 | CAWSLTSGGAQPQHF
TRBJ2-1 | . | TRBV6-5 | CASSYQTRDEQFF
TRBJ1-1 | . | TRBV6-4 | CASSDRTGEAFF
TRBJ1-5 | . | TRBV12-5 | CASGLVIGQGSNQPQHF
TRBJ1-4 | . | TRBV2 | CASSPDRGYEKLFF
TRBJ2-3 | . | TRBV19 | CASSPAPSTDTQYF
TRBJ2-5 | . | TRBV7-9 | CASSLSRGVRETQYF
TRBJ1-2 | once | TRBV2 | CASSETGQGHYGYTF
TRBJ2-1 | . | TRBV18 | CASSPPRTSSSYNEQFF
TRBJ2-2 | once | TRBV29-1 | CSVEQGYTGELFF
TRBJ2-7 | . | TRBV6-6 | CASSKDGYEQYF
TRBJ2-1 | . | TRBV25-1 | CASSTTYSGNEQFF
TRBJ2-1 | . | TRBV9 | CASSVAQGYNEQFF
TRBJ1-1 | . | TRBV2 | CASSRAFMNTEAFF
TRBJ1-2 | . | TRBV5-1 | CASSSRWYGPAYGYTF
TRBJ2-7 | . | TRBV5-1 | CASSLVNRAHEQYF
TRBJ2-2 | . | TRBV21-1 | CARKPPGLANTGELFF
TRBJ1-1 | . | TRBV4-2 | CASSQGAGNTEAFF
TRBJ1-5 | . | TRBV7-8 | CASSLVGGQQPQHF
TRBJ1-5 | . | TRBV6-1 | CASIQTGNQPQHF
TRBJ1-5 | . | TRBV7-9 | CASSFRDSNQPQHF
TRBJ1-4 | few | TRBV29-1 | CSVVTPRGEKLFF
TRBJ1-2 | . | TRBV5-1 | CASSPTDRLANYGYTF
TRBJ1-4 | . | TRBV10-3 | CAVGGTANERDEKLFF
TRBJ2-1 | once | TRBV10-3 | CAGGSGRDNEQFF
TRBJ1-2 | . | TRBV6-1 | CASSPRTNYGYTF
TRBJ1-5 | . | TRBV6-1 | CASSEDWGGQPQHF
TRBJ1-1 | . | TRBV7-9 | CASSLQDNTEAFF
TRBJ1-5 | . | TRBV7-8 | CASSPGTAERDQPQHF
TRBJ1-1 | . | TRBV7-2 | CASTTQGRTEAFF
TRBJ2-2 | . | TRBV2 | CATEGTSEGAGELFF
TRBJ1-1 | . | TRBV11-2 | CASRLGTGPTEAFF
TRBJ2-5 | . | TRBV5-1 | CASSFPGPQETQYF
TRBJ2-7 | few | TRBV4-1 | CASRSPGAYEQYF
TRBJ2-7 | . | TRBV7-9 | CASSLPGQIYEQYF